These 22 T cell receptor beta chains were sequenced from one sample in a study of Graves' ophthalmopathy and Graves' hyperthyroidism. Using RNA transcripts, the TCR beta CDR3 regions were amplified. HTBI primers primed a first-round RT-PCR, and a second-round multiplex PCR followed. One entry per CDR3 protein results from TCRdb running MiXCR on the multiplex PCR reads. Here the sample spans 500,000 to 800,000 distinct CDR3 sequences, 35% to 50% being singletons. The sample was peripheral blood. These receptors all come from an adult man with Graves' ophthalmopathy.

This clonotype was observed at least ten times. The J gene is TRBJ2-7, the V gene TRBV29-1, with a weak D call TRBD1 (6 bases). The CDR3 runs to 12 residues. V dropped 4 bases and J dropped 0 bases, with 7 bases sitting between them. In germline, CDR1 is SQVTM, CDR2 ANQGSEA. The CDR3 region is CSVGDNSYEQYF. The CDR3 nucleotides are TGCAGCGTTGGGGACAACTCCTACGAGCAGTACTTC.

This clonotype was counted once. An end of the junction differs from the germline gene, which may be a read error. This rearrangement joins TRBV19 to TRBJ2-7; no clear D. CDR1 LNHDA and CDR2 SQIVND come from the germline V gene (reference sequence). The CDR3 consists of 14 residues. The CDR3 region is CASGIRADSYEQDF. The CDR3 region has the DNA TGTGCCAGTGGTATAAGGGCAGACTCCTACGAGCAGGACTTC.

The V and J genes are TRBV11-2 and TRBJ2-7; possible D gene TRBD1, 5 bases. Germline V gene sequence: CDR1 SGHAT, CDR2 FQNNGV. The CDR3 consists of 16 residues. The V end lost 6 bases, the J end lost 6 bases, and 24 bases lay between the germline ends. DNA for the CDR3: TGTGCCAGCAGTCGTGGGGCAGTTTATTTACGCGGCGAGCAGTACTTC. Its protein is CASSRGAVYLRGEQYF.

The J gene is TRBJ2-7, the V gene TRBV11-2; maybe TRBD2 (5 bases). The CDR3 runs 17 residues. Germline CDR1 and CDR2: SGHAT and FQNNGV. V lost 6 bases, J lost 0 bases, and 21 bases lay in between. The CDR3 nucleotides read TGTGCCAGCAGTGCCGGGGAAAGCGGCCCCTCCTCCTACGAGCAGTACTTC. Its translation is CASSAGESGPSSYEQYF. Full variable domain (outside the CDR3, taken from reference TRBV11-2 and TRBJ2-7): EAGVAQSPRYKIIEKRQSVAFWCNPISGHATLYWYQQILGQGPKLLIQFQNNGVVDDSQLPKDRFSAERLKGVDSTLKIQPAKLEDSAVYLCASSAGESGPSSYEQYFGPGTRLTVT.

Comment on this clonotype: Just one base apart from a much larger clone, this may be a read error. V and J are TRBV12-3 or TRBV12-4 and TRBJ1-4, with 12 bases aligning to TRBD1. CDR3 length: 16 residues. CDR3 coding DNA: TGTACCAGCAGTTTGTGGGGACAGGGGGCATATGAAAAACTGTTTTTT. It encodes CTSSLWGQGAYEKLFF.

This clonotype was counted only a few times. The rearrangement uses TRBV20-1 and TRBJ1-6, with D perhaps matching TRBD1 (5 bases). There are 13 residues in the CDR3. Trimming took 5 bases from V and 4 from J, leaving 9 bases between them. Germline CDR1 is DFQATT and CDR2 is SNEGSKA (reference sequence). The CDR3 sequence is CSAYGGYNSPLHF. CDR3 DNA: TGCAGTGCTTATGGGGGGTATAATTCACCCCTCCACTTT.

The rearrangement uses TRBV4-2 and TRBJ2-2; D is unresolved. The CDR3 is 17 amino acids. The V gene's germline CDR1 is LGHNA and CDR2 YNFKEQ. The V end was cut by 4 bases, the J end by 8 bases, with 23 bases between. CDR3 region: CASSRLSLQPIPGELFF. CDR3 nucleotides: TGTGCCAGCAGCCGTCTGTCTCTACAGCCAATCCCTGGGGAGCTGTTTTTT.

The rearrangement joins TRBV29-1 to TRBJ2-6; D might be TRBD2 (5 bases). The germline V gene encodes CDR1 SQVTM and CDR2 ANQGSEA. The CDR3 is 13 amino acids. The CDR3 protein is CSERDSGANVLTF. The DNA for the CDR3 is TGCAGTGAACGGGATTCTGGGGCCAACGTCCTGACTTTC.

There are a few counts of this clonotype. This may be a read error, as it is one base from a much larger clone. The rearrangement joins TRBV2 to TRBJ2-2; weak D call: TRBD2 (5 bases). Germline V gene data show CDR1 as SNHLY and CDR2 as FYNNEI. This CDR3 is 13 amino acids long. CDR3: CASSEVGAGELLF. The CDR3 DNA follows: TGTGCCAGCAGTGAAGTTGGTGCCGGGGAGCTGCTTTTT.

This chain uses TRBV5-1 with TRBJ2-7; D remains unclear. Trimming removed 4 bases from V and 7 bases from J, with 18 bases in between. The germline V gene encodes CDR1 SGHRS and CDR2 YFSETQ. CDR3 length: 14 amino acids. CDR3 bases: TGCGCCAGCAGCGAAGACATGCCTCCATGGGAGCAGTACTTC. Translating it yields CASSEDMPPWEQYF.

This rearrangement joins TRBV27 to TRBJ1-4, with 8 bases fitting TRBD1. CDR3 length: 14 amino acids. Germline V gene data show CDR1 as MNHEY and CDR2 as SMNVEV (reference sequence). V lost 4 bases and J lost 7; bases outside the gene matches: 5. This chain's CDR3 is CASSSTGAGEKLFF. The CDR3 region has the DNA TGTGCCAGCAGTTCGACAGGGGCTGGTGAAAAACTGTTTTTT.

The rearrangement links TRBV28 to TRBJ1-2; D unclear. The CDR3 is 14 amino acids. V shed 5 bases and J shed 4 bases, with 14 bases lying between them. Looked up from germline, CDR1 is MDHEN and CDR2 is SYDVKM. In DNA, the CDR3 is TGTGCCAGCAGTACCCCCTCGAGGACCTATGGCTACACCTTC. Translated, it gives CASSTPSRTYGYTF.

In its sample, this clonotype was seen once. DNA of the CDR3: TGTGCCATCAGCCTCGAGGGGCCCTATTCACCCCTCCACTTT. Translated: CAISLEGPYSPLHF. The rearrangement uses TRBV10-3 and TRBJ1-6; tentatively, D is TRBD1 (5 bases). This CDR3 comprises 14 residues. Per germline, CDR1 ENHRY and CDR2 SYGVKD. The germline V and J ends were trimmed by 6 bases and 8 bases, with 14 bases remaining between them.

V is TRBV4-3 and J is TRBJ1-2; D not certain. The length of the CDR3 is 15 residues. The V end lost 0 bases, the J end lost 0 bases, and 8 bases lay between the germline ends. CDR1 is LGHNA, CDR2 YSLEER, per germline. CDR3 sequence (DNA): TGCGCCAGCAGCCAAGATTGGAGTCCTAACTATGGCTACACCTTC. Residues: CASSQDWSPNYGYTF.

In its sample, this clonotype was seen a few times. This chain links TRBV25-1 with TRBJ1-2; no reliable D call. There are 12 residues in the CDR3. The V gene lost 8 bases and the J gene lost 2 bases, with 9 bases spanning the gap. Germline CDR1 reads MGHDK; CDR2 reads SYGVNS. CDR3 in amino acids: CASVATNYGYTF. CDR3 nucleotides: TGTGCCAGCGTTGCGACCAACTATGGCTACACCTTC.

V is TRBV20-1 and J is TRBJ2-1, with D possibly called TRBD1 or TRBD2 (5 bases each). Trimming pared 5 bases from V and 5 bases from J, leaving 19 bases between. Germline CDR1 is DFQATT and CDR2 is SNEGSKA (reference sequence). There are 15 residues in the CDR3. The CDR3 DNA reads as TGCAGTGCTGTAAACGGGGCTCTCCCACACAATGAGCAGTTCTTC. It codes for CSAVNGALPHNEQFF.

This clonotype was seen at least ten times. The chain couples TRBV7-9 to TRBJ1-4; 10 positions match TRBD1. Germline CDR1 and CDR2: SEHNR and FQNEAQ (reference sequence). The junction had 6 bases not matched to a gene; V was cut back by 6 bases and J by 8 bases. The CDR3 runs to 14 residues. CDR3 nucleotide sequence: TGTGCCAGCAGTAGGGACAGGGGAAGCGAAAAACTGTTTTTT. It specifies CASSRDRGSEKLFF.

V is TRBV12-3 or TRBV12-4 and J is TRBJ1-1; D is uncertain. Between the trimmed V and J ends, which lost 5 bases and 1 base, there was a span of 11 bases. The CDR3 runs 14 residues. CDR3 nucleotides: TGTGCCAGCAGTCGGACGGGGTCGAACACTGAAGCTTTCTTT. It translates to CASSRTGSNTEAFF.

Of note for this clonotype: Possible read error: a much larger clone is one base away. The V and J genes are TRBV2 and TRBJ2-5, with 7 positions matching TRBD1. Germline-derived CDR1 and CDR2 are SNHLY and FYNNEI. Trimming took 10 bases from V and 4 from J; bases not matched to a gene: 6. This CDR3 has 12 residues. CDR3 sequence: CATRAGGETQYF. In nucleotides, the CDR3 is TGTGCCACCAGGGCAGGGGGAGAGACCCAGTACTTC.

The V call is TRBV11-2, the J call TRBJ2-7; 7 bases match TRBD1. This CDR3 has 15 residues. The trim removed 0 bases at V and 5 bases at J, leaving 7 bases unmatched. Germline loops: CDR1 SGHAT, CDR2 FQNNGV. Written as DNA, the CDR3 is TGTGCCAGCAGCTTAGAAGCCAGGGGGTTCCACGAGCAGTACTTC. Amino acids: CASSLEARGFHEQYF.

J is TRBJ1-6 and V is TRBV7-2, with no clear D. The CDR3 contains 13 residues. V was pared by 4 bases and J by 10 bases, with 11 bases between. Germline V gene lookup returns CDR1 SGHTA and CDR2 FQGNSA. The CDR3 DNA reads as TGTGCCAGCAGCTCCGGGAACAACTCACCCCTCCACTTT. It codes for CASSSGNNSPLHF.

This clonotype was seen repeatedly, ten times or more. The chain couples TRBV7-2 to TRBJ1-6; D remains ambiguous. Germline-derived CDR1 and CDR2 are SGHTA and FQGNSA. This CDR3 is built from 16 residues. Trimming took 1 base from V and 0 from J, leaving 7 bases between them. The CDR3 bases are TGTGCCAGCAGCTTAGTCCCCAGCTCCTATAATTCACCCCTCCACTTT. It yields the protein CASSLVPSSYNSPLHF.